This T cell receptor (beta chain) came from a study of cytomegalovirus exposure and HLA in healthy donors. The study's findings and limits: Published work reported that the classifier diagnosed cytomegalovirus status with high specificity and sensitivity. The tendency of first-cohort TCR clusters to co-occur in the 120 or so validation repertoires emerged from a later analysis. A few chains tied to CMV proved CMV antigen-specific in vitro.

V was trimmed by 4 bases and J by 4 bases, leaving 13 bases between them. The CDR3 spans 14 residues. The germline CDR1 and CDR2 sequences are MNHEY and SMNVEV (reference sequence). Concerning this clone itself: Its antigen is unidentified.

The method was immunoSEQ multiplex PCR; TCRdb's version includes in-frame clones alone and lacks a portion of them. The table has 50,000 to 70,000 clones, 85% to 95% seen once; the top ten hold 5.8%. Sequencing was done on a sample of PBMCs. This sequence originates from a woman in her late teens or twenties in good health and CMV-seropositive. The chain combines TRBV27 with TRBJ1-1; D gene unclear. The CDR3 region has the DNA TGTGCCAGCAGTTCAAACGGGTATGGCACTGAAGCTTTCTTT. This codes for CASSSNGYGTEAFF.